This T cell receptor beta chain was recorded in a study of pediatric ulcerative colitis (dated by TCRdb to about 2019). Some background on the complete study: Pancolitis was present in several ulcerative colitis patients and left-sided colitis in two, and histology consistent with ulcerative colitis was found in all of these patients. The Pediatric Ulcerative Colitis Activity Index classified a couple of patients as having mild disease, four as having moderate disease and three as having acute severe colitis. From 9 or 10 newly diagnosed, treatment-naive pediatric ulcerative colitis patients and four non-IBD control children, paired blood and rectal samples were collected. General conclusions and limits of the study: Clonal overlap between a subject's own blood and rectum was significantly greater in ulcerative colitis patients than in controls, which suggests more T cell trafficking to inflamed tissue. Two patients' blood samples yielded substantially fewer templates for technical reasons and were excluded from blood-rectal overlap analysis. Repertoires were derived from total lymphocyte DNA, so rare subsets such as regulatory T cells may have patterns not reflected. The healthy control group was small, with only four individuals. A couple of rectal CDR3 clonotypes were present in all ulcerative colitis patients and in none of the controls. Features of the rectal repertoire distinguished controls, mild-moderate colitis patients and acute severe colitis patients, and in acute severe colitis rectal diversity was lower because of clonal expansions. Rectal pinch biopsies may have included blood-derived T cells, especially in patients with overt colitis.

Notes on this clone: The target of this receptor is not known. Within one base of it there is no much larger clone, and no base qualities were kept.

During colonoscopy, one to two pinch biopsies were obtained from the rectum for research. Before the diagnostic colonoscopy, none of the ulcerative colitis patients had been given any immunosuppressive medication. Rectal biopsies were digested with proteinase K before DNA isolation. The Wizard kit (Promega) was used to extract genomic DNA from both blood and intestinal samples. Rearranged CDR3 beta regions were amplified from genomic DNA with multiplex V and J primers using the immunoSEQ TRB Survey service. To keep depth equal across samples, survey-level sequencing depth of up to 500,000 reads per sample was applied. The libraries were purified and pooled, then sequenced using Illumina technology. As for the original processing: Productive clonality, sample overlap, pairwise scatters, CDR3 beta length, V/D/J gene usage and productiveness were all assessed with the immunoSEQ online tools. Alongside Shannon and Simpson indices, calculated diversity was computed as the number of unique rearrangements divided by total templates, multiplied by 100. Principal component analysis used the R prcomp function and ggbiplot package on Z-score normalized data. Blood-rectal clonal overlap within each subject was quantified with Morisita's index. TCRdb took over this immuneACCESS table, retaining in-frame rearrangements with V and J assigned. Such tables are incomplete; in checked studies, under half of the missing clones stem from an unresolved V gene, and the remainder is unexplained. V and J calls and clone size are those listed in that table; D and trimming were worked out from the DNA. The sample table lists 30,000 or so clones, about 81% of them with a count of one. The ten largest clones capture about 1.1% of the sample.

The CDR3, cysteine through phenylalanine, is 15 amino acids long. The entry retains the CDR3 DNA only, 45 bases that are in frame from base 1. Taken from the germline V gene, the CDR1 and CDR2 loops are SNHLY and FYNNEI. Recombination connected TRBV2 to TRBJ2-5, with the D gene not confidently named. TRBJ2-7 matches the DNA end more closely, so the J call is doubtful. The sequenced sample consisted of gut tissue. The origin of this receptor is a boy between 10 and 17 years old with mild ulcerative colitis. For the CDR3, the sequence is CATQSLSGTGYEQYF. The DNA reads TGTGCCACACAATCACTATCCGGTACTGGCTACGAGCAGTACTTC.